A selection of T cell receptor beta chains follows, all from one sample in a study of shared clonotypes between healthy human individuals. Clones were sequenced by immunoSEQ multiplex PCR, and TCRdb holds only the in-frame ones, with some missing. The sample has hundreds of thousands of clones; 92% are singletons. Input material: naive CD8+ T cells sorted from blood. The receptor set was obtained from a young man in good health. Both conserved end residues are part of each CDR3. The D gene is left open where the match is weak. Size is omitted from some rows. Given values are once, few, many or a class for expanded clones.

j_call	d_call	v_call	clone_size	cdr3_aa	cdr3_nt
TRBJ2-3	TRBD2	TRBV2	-	CASSEALRTSSTDTQYF	TGTGCCAGCAGTGAAGCGCTGCGGACTAGCTCCACAGATACGCAGTATTTT
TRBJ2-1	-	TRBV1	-	CTSSHSIEVNSSYNEQFF	TGCACCAGCAGCCACTCTATCGAGGTTAACAGCTCCTACAATGAGCAGTTCTTC
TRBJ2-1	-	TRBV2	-	CASSEAGLLFGGNEQFF	TGTGCCAGCAGTGAAGCGGGGTTACTTTTTGGAGGCAATGAGCAGTTCTTC
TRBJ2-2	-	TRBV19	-	CASKPDRNTGELFF	TGTGCCAGTAAACCGGACAGAAACACCGGGGAGCTGTTTTTT
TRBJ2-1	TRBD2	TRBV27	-	CASSLGGLREGQFF	TGTGCCAGCAGTTTAGGGGGTCTGCGGGAGGGGCAGTTCTTC
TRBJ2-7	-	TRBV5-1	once	CASSLPTQSGGTTYEQYF	TGCGCCAGCAGCTTGCCGACCCAATCGGGCGGGACCACCTACGAGCAGTACTTC
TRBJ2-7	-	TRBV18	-	CASSPPSQPLYEQYF	TGTGCCAGCTCACCACCGTCCCAGCCGCTCTACGAGCAGTACTTC
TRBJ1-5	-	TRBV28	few	CASRWTENQPQHF	TGTGCCAGCAGATGGACAGAGAATCAGCCCCAGCATTTT
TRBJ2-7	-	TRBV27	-	CASTGLSSGEQYF	TGTGCCAGTACCGGCCTGAGCTCTGGCGAGCAGTACTTC
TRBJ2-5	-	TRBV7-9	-	CASSLVAQRIQETQYF	TGTGCCAGCAGCTTAGTGGCTCAAAGAATCCAAGAGACCCAGTACTTC
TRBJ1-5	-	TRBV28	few	CASSLLRGYQPQHF	TGTGCCAGCAGTTTATTACGGGGGTATCAGCCCCAGCATTTT
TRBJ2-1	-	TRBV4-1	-	CASSQPGAYNEQFF	TGCGCCAGCAGCCAGCCCGGGGCTTACAATGAGCAGTTCTTC
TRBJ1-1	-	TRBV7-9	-	CASSPREAETEAFF	TGTGCCAGCAGCCCCCGTGAGGCAGAGACTGAAGCTTTCTTT
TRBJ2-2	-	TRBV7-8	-	CASSPFLGGGELFF	TGTGCCAGCAGCCCTTTTCTCGGGGGAGGGGAGCTGTTTTTT
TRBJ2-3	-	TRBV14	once	CASSSFFDSFLPDTQYF	TGTGCCAGCAGCTCCTTCTTCGACAGTTTTCTCCCAGATACGCAGTATTTT
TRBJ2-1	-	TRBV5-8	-	CASTPGQFF	TGTGCCAGCACTCCGGGACAGTTCTTC
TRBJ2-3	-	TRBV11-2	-	CASSFHVNTDTQYF	TGTGCCAGCAGCTTTCATGTTAACACAGATACGCAGTATTTT
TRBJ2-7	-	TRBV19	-	CASSVRGTFSSYEQYF	TGTGCCAGTAGTGTCCGCGGGACTTTTAGCTCCTACGAGCAGTACTTC
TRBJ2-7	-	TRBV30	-	CAWSVQGYEQYF	TGTGCCTGGAGTGTACAGGGTTACGAGCAGTACTTC
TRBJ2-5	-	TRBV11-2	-	CASSLEGETQYF	TGTGCCAGCAGCTTAGAGGGTGAGACCCAGTACTTC
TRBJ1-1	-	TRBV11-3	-	CASSLGGRDANTEAFF	TGTGCCAGCAGCTTAGGGGGGCGGGATGCGAACACTGAAGCTTTCTTT
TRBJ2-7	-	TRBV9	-	CASSVVSRHRTSYEQYF	TGTGCCAGCAGCGTAGTCTCACGGCACAGGACCTCCTACGAGCAGTACTTC
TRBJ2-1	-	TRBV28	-	CASSGTESSYNEQFF	TGTGCCAGCAGCGGGACGGAGAGCTCCTACAATGAGCAGTTCTTC
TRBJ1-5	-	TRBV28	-	CASSFFGTTNQPQHF	TGTGCCAGCAGTTTCTTCGGGACAACCAATCAGCCCCAGCATTTT
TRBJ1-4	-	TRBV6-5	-	CASTDGGDEKLFF	TGTGCCAGCACCGACGGGGGTGATGAAAAACTGTTTTTT
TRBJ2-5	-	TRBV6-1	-	CASSEAVDSQETQYF	TGTGCCAGCAGTGAAGCGGTGGACAGCCAAGAGACCCAGTACTTC
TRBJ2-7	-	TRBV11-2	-	CASSEDGYEQYF	TGTGCCAGCAGCGAGGACGGCTACGAGCAGTACTTC
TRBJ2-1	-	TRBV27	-	CASSPETDILNEQFF	TGTGCCAGCAGTCCAGAGACCGACATACTCAATGAGCAGTTCTTC
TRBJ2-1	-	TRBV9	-	CASSLRSFASGEQFF	TGTGCCAGCAGCCTCCGGTCCTTCGCGAGCGGTGAGCAGTTCTTC
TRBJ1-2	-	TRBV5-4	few	CASSKTGGYTF	TGTGCCAGCAGCAAGACAGGTGGCTACACCTTC
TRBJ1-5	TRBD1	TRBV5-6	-	CASSLAAGTGEMNQPQHF	TGTGCCAGCAGCTTGGCCGCCGGGACAGGGGAAATGAATCAGCCCCAGCATTTT
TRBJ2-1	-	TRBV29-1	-	CSLDVDYNEQFF	TGCAGCCTGGACGTTGACTACAATGAGCAGTTCTTC
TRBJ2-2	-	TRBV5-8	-	CASGVLNTGELFF	TGTGCCAGCGGGGTCCTGAACACCGGGGAGCTGTTTTTT
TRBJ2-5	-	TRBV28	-	CASSSEIGETQYF	TGTGCCAGCAGCTCGGAGATCGGTGAGACCCAGTACTTC
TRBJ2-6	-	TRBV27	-	CASSLLGAGANVLTF	TGTGCCAGCAGTTTATTGGGGGCTGGGGCCAACGTCCTGACTTTC
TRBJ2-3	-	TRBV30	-	CARSGGMLADTQYF	TGTGCCCGGAGTGGGGGTATGTTAGCAGATACGCAGTATTTT
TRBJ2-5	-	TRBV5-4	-	CASSSPSETIEETQYF	TGTGCCAGCAGCTCTCCTAGCGAAACAATTGAGGAGACCCAGTACTTC
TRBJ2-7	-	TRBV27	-	CASSGGRSSYEQYF	TGTGCCAGCAGTGGTGGGAGGAGCTCCTACGAGCAGTACTTC
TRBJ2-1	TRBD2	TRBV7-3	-	CASSLTGTTPNEQFF	TGTGCCAGCAGCTTAACGGGGACTACCCCCAATGAGCAGTTCTTC
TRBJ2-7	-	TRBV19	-	CASSVMRDSSYEQYF	TGTGCCAGTAGTGTGATGCGGGACAGCTCCTACGAGCAGTACTTC
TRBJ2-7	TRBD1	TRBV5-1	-	CASSLRAGGSYEQYF	TGCGCCAGCAGCTTGAGGGCAGGGGGCTCCTACGAGCAGTACTTC
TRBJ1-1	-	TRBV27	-	CASATGRAQGEAFF	TGTGCCAGCGCCACGGGGAGGGCGCAGGGTGAAGCTTTCTTT